Only one count was recorded for the clone carrying this T cell receptor beta chain. The data stem from a study of blood T cell repertoires in COVID-19. On the study more broadly: Samples representing acute and convalescent COVID-19 were sourced from the United States, Italy and Spain. PBMCs, B-cell-depleted T cells, or T cells provided the cDNA or gDNA that made up the material.

Method: immunoSEQ multiplex PCR; TCRdb's copy keeps in-frame clones and lacks some. The sample has about 45,000 clones, around 93% seen once; the top ten hold 12%. Trimming pared 3 bases from V and 9 bases from J, leaving 16 bases between. The germline gives CDR1 LGHNA, CDR2 YSLEER. The CDR3 sequence is 14 residues long. Sequencing was done on a sample of peripheral blood. This receptor was obtained from a human donor in a cohort sampled during active COVID-19. V is TRBV4-3 and J is TRBJ2-3, with a weak D call TRBD1 (6 bases). The CDR3 DNA reads TGCGCCAGCAGCCATACCCCACAGGGATCCACGCAGTATTTT. This codes for CASSHTPQGSTQYF.